This T cell receptor beta chain was identified during a study of blood T cell repertoires in COVID-19. Study at large: The United States, Italy and Spain were the sources of the acute and convalescent COVID-19 samples. PBMCs, B-cell-depleted T cells, or T cells provided the cDNA or gDNA that made up the material.

V lost 4 bases, J lost 6 bases, and 4 bases stayed unmatched. The CDR3 is 14 amino acids. Germline CDR1 is KGHDR and CDR2 is SFDVKD. In the authors' workflow: By means of reference gene primer amplification, nucleated cell counts were estimated. This table comes from immunoSEQ multiplex PCR, and its TCRdb copy is limited to in-frame clones, with some not included. The V and J calls and the clone size are those of that table, but D and trimming were determined from the DNA. Here the sample spans a few hundred thousand clones, approximately 91% being singletons. The study drew participants aged roughly 18 to 95 years from under 30 US areas.

The chain has TRBV24-1 and TRBJ2-7, with 11 bases fitting TRBD2. The material sequenced was PBMCs or T cells enriched from blood (not recorded which). This TCR came from a middle-aged woman who had recovered from COVID-19. As DNA, the CDR3 is TGTGCCACCAGTGACCCTGGACTAGCGGGCGAGCAGTACTTC. Protein product: CATSDPGLAGEQYF.